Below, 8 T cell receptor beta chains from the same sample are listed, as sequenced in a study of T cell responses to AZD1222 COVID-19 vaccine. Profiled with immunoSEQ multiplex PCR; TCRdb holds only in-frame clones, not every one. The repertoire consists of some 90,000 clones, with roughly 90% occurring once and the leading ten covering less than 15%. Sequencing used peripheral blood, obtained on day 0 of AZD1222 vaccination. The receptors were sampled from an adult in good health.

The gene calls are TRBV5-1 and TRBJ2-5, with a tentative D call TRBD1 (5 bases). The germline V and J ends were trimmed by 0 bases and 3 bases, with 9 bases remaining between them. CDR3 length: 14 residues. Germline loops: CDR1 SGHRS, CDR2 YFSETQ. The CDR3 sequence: CASSLEGLEETQYF. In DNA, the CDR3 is TGCGCCAGCAGCTTGGAGGGGCTCGAAGAGACCCAGTACTTC.

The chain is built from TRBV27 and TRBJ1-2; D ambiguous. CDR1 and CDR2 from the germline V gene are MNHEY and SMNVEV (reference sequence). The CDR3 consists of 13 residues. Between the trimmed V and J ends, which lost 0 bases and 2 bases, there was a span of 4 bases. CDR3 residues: CASSLSMNYGYTF. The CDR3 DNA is TGTGCCAGCAGTTTATCGATGAACTATGGCTACACCTTC.

The CDR3 nucleotides are TGCAGCGTTCGCCCGGGACTAGTAAATGAGCAGTTCTTC. It translates to CSVRPGLVNEQFF. The rearrangement links TRBV29-1 to TRBJ2-1; TRBD2 matches 8 bases. The CDR3 consists of 13 residues. Per the germline V gene, CDR1 is SQVTM and CDR2 is ANQGSEA. V shed 5 bases and J 7 bases; nucleotides not matched to a gene: 7.

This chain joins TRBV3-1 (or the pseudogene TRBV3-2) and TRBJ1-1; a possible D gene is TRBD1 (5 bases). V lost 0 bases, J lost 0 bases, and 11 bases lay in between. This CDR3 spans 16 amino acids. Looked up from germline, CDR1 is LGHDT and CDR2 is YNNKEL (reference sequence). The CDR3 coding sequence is TGTGCCAGCAGCCAAGAGGCCGCAGGGTTGAACACTGAAGCTTTCTTT. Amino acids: CASSQEAAGLNTEAFF.

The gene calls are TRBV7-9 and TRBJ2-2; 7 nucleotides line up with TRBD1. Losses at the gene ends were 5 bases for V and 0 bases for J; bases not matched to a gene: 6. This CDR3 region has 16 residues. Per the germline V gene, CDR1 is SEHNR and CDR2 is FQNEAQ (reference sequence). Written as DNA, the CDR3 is TGTGCCAGCAGCAAATCCGGGACAGCGAACACCGGGGAGCTGTTTTTT. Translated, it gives CASSKSGTANTGELFF. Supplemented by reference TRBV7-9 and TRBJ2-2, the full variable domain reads DTGVSQNPRHKITKRGQNVTFRCDPISEHNRLYWYRQTLGQGPEFLTYFQNEAQLEKSRLLSDRFSAERPKGSFSTLEIQRTEQGDSAMYLCASSKSGTANTGELFFGEGSRLTVL.

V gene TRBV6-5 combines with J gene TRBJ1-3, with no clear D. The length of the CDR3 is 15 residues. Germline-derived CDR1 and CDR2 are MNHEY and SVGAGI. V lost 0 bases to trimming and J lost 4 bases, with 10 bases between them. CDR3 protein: CASSYSGQEGNTIYF. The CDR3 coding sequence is TGTGCCAGCAGTTACTCGGGCCAGGAGGGAAACACCATATATTTT.

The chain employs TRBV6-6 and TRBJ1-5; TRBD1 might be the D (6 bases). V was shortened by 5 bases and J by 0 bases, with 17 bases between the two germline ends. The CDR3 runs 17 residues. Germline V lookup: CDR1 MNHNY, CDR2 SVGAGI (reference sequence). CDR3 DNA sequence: TGTGCCAGCAGTCCGATGGGGGCTGCAATTAGCAATCAGCCCCAGCATTTT. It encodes CASSPMGAAISNQPQHF.

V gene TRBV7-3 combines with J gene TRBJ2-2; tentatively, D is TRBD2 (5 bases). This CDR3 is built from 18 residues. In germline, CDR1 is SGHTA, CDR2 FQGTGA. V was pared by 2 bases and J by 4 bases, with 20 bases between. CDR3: CASSLGRRGPSITGELFF. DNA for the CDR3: TGTGCCAGCAGCTTAGGTCGTAGAGGGCCTTCTATCACCGGGGAGCTGTTTTTT.